These 18 T cell receptor beta chains originate from one sample sequenced in a study of blood T cell repertoires in COVID-19. Clones were read by immunoSEQ multiplex PCR, and TCRdb kept only the in-frame ones, dropping some. The table shows more than 400,000 clones, with 75% to 90% occurring only once. The sample consisted of PBMCs or T cells enriched from blood (not recorded which). The receptor set was obtained from a woman younger than 35 who had recovered from COVID-19.

This chain links TRBV18 with TRBJ2-3, with D tentatively TRBD1 (5 bases). The V and J ends lost 4 bases and 0 bases respectively, with 11 bases between them. The germline V gene has CDR1 KGHSH and CDR2 LQKENI. The CDR3 totals 15 residues. CDR3 amino acids: CASSRKQGSTDTQYF. DNA of the CDR3: TGTGCCAGCTCACGAAAGCAGGGTAGCACAGATACGCAGTATTTT.

The chain employs TRBV4-1 and TRBJ2-5; a weak D match, TRBD2 (6 bases). CDR3 size: 15 residues. Germline V CDR1 and CDR2: MGHRA, YSYEKL. V lost 1 base, J lost 2 bases, and 11 bases lay in between. The CDR3 DNA reads TGCGCCAGCAGCCAAGGGAGGGGACCTCAAGAGACCCAGTACTTC. Protein sequence: CASSQGRGPQETQYF.

J is TRBJ2-4 and V is TRBV23-1, with TRBD1 as a possible D gene (6 bases). TRBV23-1 is an ORF; its function is uncertain. This CDR3 is built from 13 residues. The CDR3 here is CADRFPSKNIQYF. The CDR3 region has the DNA TGCGCAGACAGGTTCCCCTCCAAAAACATTCAGTACTTC.

The rearrangement uses TRBV30 and TRBJ1-1, with 8 nucleotides matching TRBD1. In germline, CDR1 is GTSNPN, CDR2 SVGIG (reference sequence). This CDR3 is 13 amino acids long. Trimming removed 3 bases from V and 7 bases from J; junction bases left unmatched: 7. The CDR3, as DNA: TGTGCCTGGAGCGGGGACAGGCGCCTTGAAGCTTTCTTT. Amino acid sequence: CAWSGDRRLEAFF.

This clone was counted a few times. This chain links TRBV27 with TRBJ1-5, with 9 nucleotides matching TRBD1. After removal of 3 bases from V and 3 bases from J, the junction contained 3 bases not matched to a gene. The CDR3 extends over 15 amino acids. The V gene's germline CDR1 is MNHEY and CDR2 SMNVEV (reference sequence). CDR3 amino acids: CASSFGTGLNQPQHF. The CDR3 region has the DNA TGTGCCAGCAGTTTTGGGACAGGGCTCAATCAGCCCCAGCATTTT.

A few counts support this clone. The rearrangement uses TRBV15 and TRBJ1-1; D uncertain. This CDR3 has 13 amino acids. Germline V gives CDR1 LNHNV, CDR2 YYDKDF (reference sequence). Deletions cut 5 bases from V and 2 bases from J, with 9 bases between. The DNA of the CDR3 is TGTGCCACCAGCCGCTCGGGAAACACTGAAGCTTTCTTT. Residues: CATSRSGNTEAFF.

The rearrangement links TRBV18 to TRBJ2-1; 12 nucleotides line up with TRBD2. Germline trimming cut 2 bases from V and 3 bases from J; bases unmatched to any gene: 8. The CDR3 length is 18 residues. CDR1 is KGHSH, CDR2 LQKENI, per germline. CDR3 coding DNA: TGTGCCAGCTCACCAGAACGGGCTAGCGGGGGGGACTACAATGAGCAGTTCTTC. Residues: CASSPERASGGDYNEQFF.

This chain links TRBV30 with TRBJ2-5; D ambiguous. V was trimmed by 0 bases and J by 1 base, leaving 6 bases between them. The CDR3 is 13 amino acids. The germline CDR1 and CDR2 sequences are GTSNPN and SVGIG (reference sequence). The CDR3, as DNA: TGTGCCTGGAGTGTAGAGGCCCAAGAGACCCAGTACTTC. Translation: CAWSVEAQETQYF.

V gene TRBV5-6 combines with J gene TRBJ2-7; 7 nucleotides align to TRBD1. CDR1 is SGHDT and CDR2 is YYEEEE in the germline V gene. The CDR3 length is 14 residues. V gave up 6 bases and J gave up 4 bases; unmatched junction bases: 10. The CDR3 spells CASTPGTVTYEQYF. CDR3 DNA sequence: TGTGCCAGCACCCCCGGGACAGTAACTTACGAGCAGTACTTC.

The rearrangement joins TRBV6-4 to TRBJ2-3; TRBD2 matches 9 bases. The J segment lost 3 bases and the V segment lost 5 bases, leaving 12 bases of the junction unmatched. The germline CDR1 and CDR2 sequences are MRHNA and SNTAGT. CDR3 size: 17 residues. For the CDR3, the DNA is TGTGCCAGCAGTAAAGGGGCGGGGGGGCCAGATACAGATACGCAGTATTTT. Residues: CASSKGAGGPDTDTQYF.

The chain employs TRBV3-1 (or the pseudogene TRBV3-2) and TRBJ2-7; TRBD1 matches at 7 bases. Germline assignment: CDR1 LGHDT and CDR2 YNNKEL (reference sequence). The CDR3 sequence is 15 residues long. The J segment lost 6 bases and the V segment lost 5 bases, leaving 13 bases of the junction unmatched. CDR3 sequence reads: CASSVRAAGGSEQYF. CDR3 bases: TGTGCCAGCAGCGTCCGGGCCGCAGGGGGATCCGAGCAGTACTTC.

The chain is built from TRBV19 and TRBJ2-3; D not resolved. The CDR3 has 14 amino acids. The V gene's germline CDR1 is LNHDA and CDR2 SQIVND (reference sequence). Trimming removed 1 base from V and 2 bases from J, with 7 bases in between. The CDR3 DNA is TGTGCCAGTAGTATAGGCAGTGACACAGATACGCAGTATTTT. Protein sequence: CASSIGSDTDTQYF.

This clone came up once. The V call is TRBV6-5, the J call TRBJ1-1, with TRBD1 matching over 7 bases. This CDR3 contains 13 residues. The junction had 4 bases not matched to a gene; V was cut back by 7 bases and J by 2 bases. The germline CDR1 and CDR2 sequences are MNHEY and SVGAGI. CDR3 amino acids: CASTPGGNTEAFF. CDR3 nucleotides: TGTGCCAGCACCCCAGGGGGAAACACTGAAGCTTTCTTT.

The rearrangement joins TRBV2 to TRBJ1-6, with 10 bases matching TRBD1. Trimming cost V 9 bases and J 13 bases; bases outside gene matches: 12. CDR1 SNHLY and CDR2 FYNNEI come from the germline V gene. The CDR3 is made up of 14 amino acids. CDR3 sequence: CASSSGTGDLPLHF. Here the CDR3 DNA reads TGTGCCAGTTCCAGCGGGACAGGGGATTTGCCCCTCCACTTT. Drawing the rest from reference TRBV2 and TRBJ1-6, the complete variable domain is EPEVTQTPSHQVTQMGQEVILRCVPISNHLYFYWYRQILGQKVEFLVSFYNNEISEKSEIFDDQFSVERPDGSNFTLKIRSTKLEDSAMYFCASSSGTGDLPLHFGNGTRLTVT.

The rearrangement joins TRBV6-2 or TRBV6-3 to TRBJ2-3; D is ambiguous. This CDR3 contains 15 residues. Germline V gene data show CDR1 as MNHEY and CDR2 as SVGEGT. Trimming removed 0 bases at V and 5 bases at J, with 12 bases between. CDR3 in amino acids: CASSYSWPQEDTQYF. In DNA form, the CDR3 reads TGTGCCAGCAGTTACTCGTGGCCCCAGGAAGATACGCAGTATTTT.

V is TRBV30 and J is TRBJ1-3, with D possibly matching TRBD1 (5 bases). The CDR3 contains 18 residues. V was shortened by 0 bases and J by 0 bases, with 18 bases between the two germline ends. The germline V gene encodes CDR1 GTSNPN and CDR2 SVGIG (reference sequence). The CDR3 DNA reads TGTGCCTGGAGTGTGTTTATCGGCGGGGGGAACTCTGGAAACACCATATATTTT. Protein: CAWSVFIGGGNSGNTIYF.

The chain links TRBV6-6 to TRBJ2-3; 7 nucleotides line up with TRBD2. V shed 6 bases, J shed 5 bases, and the junction held 8 bases outside the gene matches. The V gene's germline CDR1 is MNHNY and CDR2 SVGAGI (reference sequence). The CDR3 consists of 14 residues. In DNA form, the CDR3 reads TGTGCCAGCAGCCCCAGCGAGCGGGGAGATACGCAGTATTTT. Translated: CASSPSERGDTQYF.

The chain couples TRBV2 to TRBJ2-5; TRBD1 agrees at 9 bases. The V and J ends lost 7 bases and 4 bases, in that order; junction bases with no gene match: 7. Germline CDR1 and CDR2: SNHLY and FYNNEI. The CDR3 has 14 amino acids. The CDR3 sequence: CASTLDRGGETQYF. The CDR3 DNA is TGTGCCAGCACCCTGGACAGGGGCGGAGAGACCCAGTACTTC.